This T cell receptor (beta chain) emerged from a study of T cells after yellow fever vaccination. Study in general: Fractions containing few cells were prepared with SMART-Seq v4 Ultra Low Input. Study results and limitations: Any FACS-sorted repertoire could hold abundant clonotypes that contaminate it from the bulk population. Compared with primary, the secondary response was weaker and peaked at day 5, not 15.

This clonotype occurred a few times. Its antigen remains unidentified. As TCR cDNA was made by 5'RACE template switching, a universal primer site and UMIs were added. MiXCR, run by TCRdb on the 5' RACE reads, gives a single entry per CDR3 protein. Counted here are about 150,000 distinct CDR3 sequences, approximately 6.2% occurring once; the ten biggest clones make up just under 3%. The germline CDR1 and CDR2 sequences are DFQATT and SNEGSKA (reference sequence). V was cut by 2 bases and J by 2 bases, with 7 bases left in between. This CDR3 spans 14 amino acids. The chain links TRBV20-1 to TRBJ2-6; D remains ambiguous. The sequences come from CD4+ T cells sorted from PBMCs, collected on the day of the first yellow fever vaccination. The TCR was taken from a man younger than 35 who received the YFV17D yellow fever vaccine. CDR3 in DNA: TGCAGTGCTAGACGGGTACCTGGGGCCAACGTCCTGACTTTC. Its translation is CSARRVPGANVLTF.